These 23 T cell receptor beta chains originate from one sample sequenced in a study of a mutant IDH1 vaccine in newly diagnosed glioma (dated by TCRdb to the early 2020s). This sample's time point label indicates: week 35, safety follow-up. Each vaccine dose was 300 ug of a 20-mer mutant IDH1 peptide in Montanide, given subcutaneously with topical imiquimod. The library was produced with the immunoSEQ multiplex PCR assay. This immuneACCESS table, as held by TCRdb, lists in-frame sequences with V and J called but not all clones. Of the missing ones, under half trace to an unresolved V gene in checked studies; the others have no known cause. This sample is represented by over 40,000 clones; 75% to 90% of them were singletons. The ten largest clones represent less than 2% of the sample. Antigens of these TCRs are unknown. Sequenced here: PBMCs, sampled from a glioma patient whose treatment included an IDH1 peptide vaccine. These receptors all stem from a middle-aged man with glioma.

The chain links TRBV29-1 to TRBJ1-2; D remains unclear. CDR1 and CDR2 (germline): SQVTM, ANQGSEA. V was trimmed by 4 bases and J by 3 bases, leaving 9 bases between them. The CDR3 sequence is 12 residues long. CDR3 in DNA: TGCAGCGTTGCCAGGACGGACTATGGCTACACCTTC. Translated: CSVARTDYGYTF.

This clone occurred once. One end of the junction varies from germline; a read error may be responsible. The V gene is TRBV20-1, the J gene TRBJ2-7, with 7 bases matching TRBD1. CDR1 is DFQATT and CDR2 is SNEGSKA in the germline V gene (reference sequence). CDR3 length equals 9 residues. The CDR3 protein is CSGERDRLF. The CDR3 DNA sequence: TGCAGTGGGGAACGGGACAGATTATTC.

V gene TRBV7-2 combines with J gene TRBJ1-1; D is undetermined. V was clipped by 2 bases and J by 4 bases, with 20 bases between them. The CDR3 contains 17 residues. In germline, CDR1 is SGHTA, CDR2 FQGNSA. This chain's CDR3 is CASSLNPTRGRGTEAFF. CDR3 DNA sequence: TGTGCCAGCAGCTTAAACCCCACCCGGGGTCGGGGCACTGAAGCTTTCTTT.

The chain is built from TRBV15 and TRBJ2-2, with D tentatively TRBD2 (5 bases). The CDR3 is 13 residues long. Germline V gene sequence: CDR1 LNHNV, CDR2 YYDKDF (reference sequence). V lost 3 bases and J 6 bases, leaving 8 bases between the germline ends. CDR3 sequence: CATSSSSPGELFF. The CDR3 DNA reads TGTGCCACCAGCAGTTCTAGCCCCGGGGAGCTGTTTTTT.

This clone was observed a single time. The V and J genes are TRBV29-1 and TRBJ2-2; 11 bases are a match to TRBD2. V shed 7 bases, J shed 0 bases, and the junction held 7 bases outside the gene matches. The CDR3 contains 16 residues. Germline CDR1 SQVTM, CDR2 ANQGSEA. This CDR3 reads CSAGLGLAANTGELFF. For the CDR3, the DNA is TGCAGCGCCGGCCTGGGACTAGCGGCGAACACCGGGGAGCTGTTTTTT.

CDR3 protein: CASSRMGLGETQYF. The CDR3 DNA sequence: TGCGCCAGCAGCCGAATGGGACTAGGGGAGACCCAGTACTTC. The V gene is TRBV4-1, the J gene TRBJ2-5, with TRBD2 matching over 8 bases. Germline values: CDR1 MGHRA, CDR2 YSYEKL. The trim removed 4 bases at V and 5 bases at J, leaving 6 bases unmatched. This CDR3 contains 14 residues.

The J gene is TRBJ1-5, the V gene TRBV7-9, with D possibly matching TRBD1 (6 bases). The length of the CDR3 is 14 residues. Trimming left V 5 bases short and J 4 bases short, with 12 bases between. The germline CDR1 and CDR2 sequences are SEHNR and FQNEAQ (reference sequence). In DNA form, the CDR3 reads TGTGCCAGCAGCCCCGCGGGGGCGAATCAGCCCCAGCATTTT. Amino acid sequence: CASSPAGANQPQHF.

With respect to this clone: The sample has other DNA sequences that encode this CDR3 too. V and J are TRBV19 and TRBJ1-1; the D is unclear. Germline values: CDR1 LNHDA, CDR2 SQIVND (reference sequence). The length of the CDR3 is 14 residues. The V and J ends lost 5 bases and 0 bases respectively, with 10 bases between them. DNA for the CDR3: TGTGCCAGTAGTCCCGGGCTCATGAACACTGAAGCTTTCTTT. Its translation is CASSPGLMNTEAFF.

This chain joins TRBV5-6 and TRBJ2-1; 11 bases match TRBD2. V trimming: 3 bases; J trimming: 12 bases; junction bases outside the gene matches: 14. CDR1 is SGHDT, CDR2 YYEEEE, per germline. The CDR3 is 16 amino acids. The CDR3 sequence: CASSSKTSGTDGGQFF. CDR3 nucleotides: TGTGCCAGCAGCTCCAAGACTAGCGGGACCGACGGCGGGCAGTTCTTC.

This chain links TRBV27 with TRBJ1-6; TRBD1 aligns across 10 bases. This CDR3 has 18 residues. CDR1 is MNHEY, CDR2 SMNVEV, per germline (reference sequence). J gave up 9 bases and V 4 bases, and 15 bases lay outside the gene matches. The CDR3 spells CASSSSGTGVNRGSPLHF. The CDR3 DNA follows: TGTGCCAGCAGTTCCTCCGGGACAGGGGTAAATCGGGGTTCACCCCTCCACTTT.

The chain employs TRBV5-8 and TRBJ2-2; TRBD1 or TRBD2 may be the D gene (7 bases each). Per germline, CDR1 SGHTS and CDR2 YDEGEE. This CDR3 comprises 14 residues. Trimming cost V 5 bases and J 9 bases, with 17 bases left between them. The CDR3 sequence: CASRGTAGMRELFF. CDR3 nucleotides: TGTGCCAGCAGAGGGACAGCGGGGATGCGGGAGCTGTTTTTT. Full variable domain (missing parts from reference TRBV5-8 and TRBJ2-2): EAGVTQSPTHLIKTRGQQATLRCSPISGHTSVYWYQQALGLGLQFLLWYDEGEERNRGNFPPRFSGRQFPNYSSELNVNALELEDSALYLCASRGTAGMRELFFGEGSRLTVL.

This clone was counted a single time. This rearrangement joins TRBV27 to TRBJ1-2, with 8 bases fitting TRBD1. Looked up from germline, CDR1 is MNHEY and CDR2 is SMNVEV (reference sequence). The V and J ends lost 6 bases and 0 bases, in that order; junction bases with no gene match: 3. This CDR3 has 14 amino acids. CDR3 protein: CASSGQGANYGYTF. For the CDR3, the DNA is TGTGCCAGCAGCGGACAGGGTGCTAACTATGGCTACACCTTC.

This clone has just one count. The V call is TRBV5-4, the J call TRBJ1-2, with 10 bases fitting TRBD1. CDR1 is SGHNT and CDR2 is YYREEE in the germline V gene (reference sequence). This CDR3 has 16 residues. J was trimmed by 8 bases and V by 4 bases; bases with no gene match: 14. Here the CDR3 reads CASSKIRDRGLGGYTF. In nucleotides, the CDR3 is TGTGCCAGCAGCAAGATCCGGGACAGGGGATTGGGCGGCTACACCTTC. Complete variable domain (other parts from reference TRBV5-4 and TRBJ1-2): ETGVTQSPTHLIKTRGQQVTLRCSSQSGHNTVSWYQQALGQGPQFIFQYYREEENGRGNFPPRFSGLQFPNYSSELNVNALELDDSALYLCASSKIRDRGLGGYTFGSGTRLTVV.

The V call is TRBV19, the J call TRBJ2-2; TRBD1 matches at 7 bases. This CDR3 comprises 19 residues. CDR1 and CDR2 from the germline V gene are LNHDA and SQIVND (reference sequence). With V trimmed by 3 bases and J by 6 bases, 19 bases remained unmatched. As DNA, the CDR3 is TGTGCCAGTAGTATGAACCCCCGTACGAGGGGGCTCGACGCCGGGGAGCTGTTTTTT. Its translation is CASSMNPRTRGLDAGELFF.

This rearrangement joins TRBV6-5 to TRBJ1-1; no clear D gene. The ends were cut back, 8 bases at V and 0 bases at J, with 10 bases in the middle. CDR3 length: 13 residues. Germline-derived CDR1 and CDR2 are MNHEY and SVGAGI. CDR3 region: CASSPRVNTEAFF. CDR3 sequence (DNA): TGTGCCAGCTCCCCGAGGGTGAACACTGAAGCTTTCTTT.

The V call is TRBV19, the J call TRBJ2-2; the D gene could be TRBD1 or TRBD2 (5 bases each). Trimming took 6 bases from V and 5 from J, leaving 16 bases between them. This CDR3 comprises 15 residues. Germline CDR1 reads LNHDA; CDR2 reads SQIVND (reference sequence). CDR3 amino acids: CASSPGTLRTGELFF. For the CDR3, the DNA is TGTGCCAGTAGCCCCGGGACCCTGAGGACCGGGGAGCTGTTTTTT.

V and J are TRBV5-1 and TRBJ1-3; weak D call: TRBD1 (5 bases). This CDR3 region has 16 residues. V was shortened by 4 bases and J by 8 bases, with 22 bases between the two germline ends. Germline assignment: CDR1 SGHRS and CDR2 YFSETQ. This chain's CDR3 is CASSLSGTGYVDTIYF. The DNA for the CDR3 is TGCGCCAGCAGCCTGTCCGGGACGGGCTATGTGGACACCATATATTTT.

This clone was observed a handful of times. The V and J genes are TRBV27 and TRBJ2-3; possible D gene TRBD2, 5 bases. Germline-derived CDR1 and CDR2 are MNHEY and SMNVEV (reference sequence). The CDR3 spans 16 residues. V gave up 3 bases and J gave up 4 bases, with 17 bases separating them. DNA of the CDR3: TGTGCCAGCAGTTTTTTATCTTTTGGGAGTTCAGATACGCAGTATTTT. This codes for CASSFLSFGSSDTQYF.

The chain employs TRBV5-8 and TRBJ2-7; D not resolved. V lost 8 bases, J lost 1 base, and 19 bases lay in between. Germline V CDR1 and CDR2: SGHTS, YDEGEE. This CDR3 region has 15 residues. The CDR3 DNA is TGTGCCAGTAACACTATGACGGCCGGGTCCTACGAGCAGTACTTC. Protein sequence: CASNTMTAGSYEQYF.

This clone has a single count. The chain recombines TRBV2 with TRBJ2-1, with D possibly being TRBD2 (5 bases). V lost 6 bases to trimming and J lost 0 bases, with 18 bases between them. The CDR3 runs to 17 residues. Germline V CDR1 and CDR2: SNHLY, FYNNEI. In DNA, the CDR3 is TGTGCCAGCAGCTGGGAAGCCCCGGGAAACTCCTACAATGAGCAGTTCTTC. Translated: CASSWEAPGNSYNEQFF.

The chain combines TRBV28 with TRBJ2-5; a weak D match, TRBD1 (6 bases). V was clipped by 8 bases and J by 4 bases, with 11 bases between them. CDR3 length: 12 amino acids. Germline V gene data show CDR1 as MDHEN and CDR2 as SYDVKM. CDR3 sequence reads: CASRQTGETQYF. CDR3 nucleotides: TGTGCCAGCCGACAGACAGGAGAGACCCAGTACTTC.

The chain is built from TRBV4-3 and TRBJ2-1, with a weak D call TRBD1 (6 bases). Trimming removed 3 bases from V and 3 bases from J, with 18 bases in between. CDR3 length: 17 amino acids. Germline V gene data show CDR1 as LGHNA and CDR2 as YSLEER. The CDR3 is CASSQLIGGEVYNEQFF. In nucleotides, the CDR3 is TGCGCCAGCAGCCAGCTTATAGGGGGAGAGGTCTACAATGAGCAGTTCTTC.

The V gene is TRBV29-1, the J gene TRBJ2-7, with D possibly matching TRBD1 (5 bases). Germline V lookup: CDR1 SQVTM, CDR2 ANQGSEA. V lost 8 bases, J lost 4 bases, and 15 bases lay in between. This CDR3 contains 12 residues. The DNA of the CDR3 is TGCAGCTTCAGGGCAGGCAGTTACGAGCAGTACTTC. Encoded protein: CSFRAGSYEQYF.